Shown below are 14 T cell receptor beta chains from a single sample sequenced in a study of cytomegalovirus exposure and HLA in healthy donors. It was with 60 Vbeta and 13 Jbeta primers that the PCR ran. Some clones are missing from TCRdb's copy, which holds only in-frame ones; the method was immunoSEQ multiplex PCR. The sample yields about 130,000 clones, about 80% seen once. The sample was PBMCs. Source of these receptors: a boy aged 2 to 10 in good health and CMV-seronegative.

CDR3 region: CASRIGGASEQFF. The DNA for the CDR3 is TGTGCCAGCAGGATCGGGGGAGCCAGCGAGCAGTTCTTC. This chain joins TRBV7-3 and TRBJ2-1; the D gene is possibly TRBD2 (6 bases). The V gene's germline CDR1 is SGHTA and CDR2 FQGTGA. V was cut by 6 bases and J by 10 bases, with 16 bases left in between. The CDR3 has 13 amino acids.

J is TRBJ2-4 and V is TRBV9; 10 positions match TRBD2. Germline CDR1 and CDR2: SGDLS and YYNGEE. The V gene end was trimmed by 4 bases and the J gene end by 9 bases; junction bases not matched to a gene: 13. This CDR3 is 16 amino acids long. As DNA, the CDR3 is TGTGCCAGCAGCTCGATGGGGGAGCGGGAGGGAGGCATTCAGTACTTC. Encoded protein: CASSSMGEREGGIQYF.

This chain joins TRBV7-2 and TRBJ2-1; D gene unclear. V lost 0 bases to trimming and J lost 3 bases, with 9 bases between them. The germline V gene encodes CDR1 SGHTA and CDR2 FQGNSA. The CDR3 runs to 15 residues. CDR3 loop: CASSLATSSYNEQFF. The DNA of the CDR3 is TGTGCCAGCAGCTTAGCGACAAGTAGCTACAATGAGCAGTTCTTC. Full variable domain (remainder filled in from reference TRBV7-2 and TRBJ2-1): GAGVSQSPSNKVTEKGKDVELRCDPISGHTALYWYRQSLGQGLEFLIYFQGNSAPDKSGLPSDRFSAERTGGSVSTLTIQRTQQEDSAVYLCASSLATSSYNEQFFGPGTRLTVL.

In regard to this clone: One end of the junction is discordant with germline, which a read error may explain. This chain links TRBV7-9 with TRBJ1-3, with 7 bases lining up with TRBD1. Germline lookup yields CDR1 SEHNR and CDR2 FQNEAQ (reference sequence). The CDR3 has 16 amino acids. The CDR3 nucleotides read TGTTCCAGCAGCTTCCGTCCCGGGACAGTGGATGTCACCATATATTTT. Residues: CSSSFRPGTVDVTIYF.

The chain joins TRBV7-9 to TRBJ1-2; D might be TRBD1 (5 bases). Germline-derived CDR1 and CDR2 are SEHNR and FQNEAQ (reference sequence). The ends were cut back, 0 bases at V and 7 bases at J, with 18 bases in the middle. CDR3 length equals 16 residues. This chain's CDR3 is CASSLAIKIGEGGYTF. The CDR3 DNA reads TGTGCCAGCAGCTTAGCGATAAAAATAGGGGAGGGTGGCTACACCTTC.

This chain connects TRBV11-2 to TRBJ1-2, with D unresolved. This CDR3 spans 15 amino acids. Germline loops: CDR1 SGHAT, CDR2 FQNNGV. V was cut by 0 bases and J by 7 bases, with 15 bases left in between. Written as DNA, the CDR3 is TGTGCCAGCAGCTTAGATTGGCAGGTGCATAGTGGCTACACCTTC. It specifies CASSLDWQVHSGYTF.

The chain couples TRBV6-6 to TRBJ1-5; D perhaps matches TRBD1 (5 bases). Germline assignment: CDR1 MNHNY and CDR2 SVGAGI (reference sequence). Trimming took 6 bases from V and 2 from J, leaving 14 bases between them. The CDR3 contains 15 residues. CDR3 in amino acids: CASSLDSFGNQPQHF. The CDR3 nucleotides are TGTGCCAGCAGCCTCGACAGCTTTGGCAATCAGCCCCAGCATTTT.

In its sample, this clone was seen a few times. The chain has TRBV19 and TRBJ1-2; TRBD1 matches 11 bases. Germline V gene lookup returns CDR1 LNHDA and CDR2 SQIVND (reference sequence). The CDR3 runs to 15 residues. Trimming took 3 bases from V and 7 from J; bases not matched to a gene: 7. CDR3 sequence reads: CASSIWTGGVGGYTF. CDR3 nucleotides: TGTGCCAGTAGTATTTGGACAGGGGGCGTTGGTGGCTACACCTTC.

The V and J genes are TRBV28 and TRBJ1-5; TRBD1 aligns across 8 bases. The germline V gene encodes CDR1 MDHEN and CDR2 SYDVKM. V shed 8 bases and J 10 bases; nucleotides not matched to a gene: 7. CDR3 length equals 12 residues. CDR3 DNA: TGTGCCAGCGGGACAGGACAACGCCCCCAGCATTTT. Translation gives CASGTGQRPQHF.

Concerning this clone: The junction and the germline gene differ at one end; a read error may be behind it. This rearrangement joins TRBV30 to TRBJ1-3, with no clear D. This CDR3 is 16 amino acids long. Per germline, CDR1 GTSNPN and CDR2 SVGIG (reference sequence). The CDR3 DNA is TGTGCCCGGAGTATCCGTCGAGTCGTCTTAGGAAACACCATATATTTT. It translates to CARSIRRVVLGNTIYF.

This chain joins TRBV7-9 and TRBJ2-1, with TRBD1 as a possible D gene (6 bases). Trimming took 5 bases from V and 4 from J, leaving 12 bases between them. There are 14 residues in the CDR3. Germline assignment: CDR1 SEHNR and CDR2 FQNEAQ (reference sequence). The CDR3 is CASSGGLGYNEQFF. In nucleotides, the CDR3 is TGTGCCAGCAGCGGGGGCCTCGGTTACAATGAGCAGTTCTTC.

V usage is TRBV10-2 and J usage is TRBJ1-1; D is possibly TRBD1 (5 bases). Trimming took off 3 bases at V and 1 base at J, with 6 bases between the two ends. CDR3 size: 13 residues. CDR1 is WSHSY, CDR2 SAAADI, per germline. The CDR3 region has the DNA TGCGCCAGCAGTGAAACAGGGAACACTGAAGCTTTCTTT. It translates to CASSETGNTEAFF.

The chain links TRBV6-4 to TRBJ2-2, with 8 positions matching TRBD1. Germline values: CDR1 MRHNA, CDR2 SNTAGT. With 4 bases clipped from V and 2 bases from J, the junction kept 3 bases outside the gene matches. There are 15 residues in the CDR3. CDR3 region: CASSADRDNTGELFF. As DNA, the CDR3 is TGTGCCAGCAGTGCGGACAGGGATAACACCGGGGAGCTGTTTTTT.

J is TRBJ2-5 and V is TRBV30; tentatively, D is TRBD2 (5 bases). Per the germline V gene, CDR1 is GTSNPN and CDR2 is SVGIG (reference sequence). CDR3 size: 13 residues. V lost 6 bases and J lost 5, with 16 bases in between. The CDR3 loop is CACWVGVRETQYF. The CDR3 DNA reads TGTGCCTGTTGGGTCGGGGTCCGGGAGACCCAGTACTTC.